This entry lists 10 T cell receptor beta chains sequenced from one sample in a study of T cells after yellow fever vaccination. TCRdb reprocessed the 5' RACE reads with MiXCR, giving one entry per CDR3 protein. Of 200,000 to 250,000 distinct CDR3 sequences listed, 6.9% were seen once; the top ten hold over 0.65%. This material consisted of CD4+ T cells sorted from PBMCs, taken 15 days after the yellow fever booster vaccination. The receptors derive from a man between 25 and 39 years old who received the YFV17D yellow fever vaccine.

J is TRBJ2-7 and V is TRBV7-2; perhaps TRBD1 as D (6 bases). The CDR3 loop spans 13 amino acids. CDR1 SGHTA and CDR2 FQGNSA come from the germline V gene. Trimming shortened V by 1 base and J by 4 bases, and 8 bases separated the two germline ends. The CDR3 DNA is TGTGCCAGCAGCTTAGAGCAGGGGTACGAGCAGTACTTC. Its protein is CASSLEQGYEQYF.

The gene calls are TRBV29-1 and TRBJ1-1, with D unclear. CDR3 length: 13 residues. V was clipped by 6 bases and J by 4 bases, with 15 bases between them. Looked up from germline, CDR1 is SQVTM and CDR2 is ANQGSEA. In DNA form, the CDR3 reads TGCAGCGTCAACGGGTTCGTGGGCACTGAAGCTTTCTTT. Amino acids: CSVNGFVGTEAFF. The complete variable domain, with remaining parts taken from reference TRBV29-1 and TRBJ1-1, reads SAVISQKPSRDICQRGTSLTIQCQVDSQVTMMFWYRQQPGQSLTLIATANQGSEATYESGFVIDKFPISRPNLTFSTLTVSNMSPEDSSIYLCSVNGFVGTEAFFGQGTRLTVV.

The CDR3 spells CASSAGQGVYEQYF. The CDR3 DNA is TGTGCCAGCAGCGCCGGACAGGGAGTCTACGAGCAGTACTTC. V and J are TRBV7-2 and TRBJ2-7, with TRBD1 identical over 8 bases. Trimming at V came to 5 bases and at J to 3 bases, leaving 6 bases not matched to a gene. The V gene's germline CDR1 is SGHTA and CDR2 FQGNSA. The CDR3 consists of 14 residues. The full variable domain, rest sourced from reference TRBV7-2 and TRBJ2-7, is GAGVSQSPSNKVTEKGKDVELRCDPISGHTALYWYRQSLGQGLEFLIYFQGNSAPDKSGLPSDRFSAERTGGSVSTLTIQRTQQEDSAVYLCASSAGQGVYEQYFGPGTRLTVT.

V and J are TRBV30 and TRBJ1-6, with 8 bases identical to TRBD1. The CDR3 covers 15 residues. Germline V gene sequence: CDR1 GTSNPN, CDR2 SVGIG (reference sequence). V was clipped by 0 bases and J by 9 bases; unmatched bases: 7. CDR3 nucleotide sequence: TGTGCCTGGAGTGTAGACGGGACAGGAGGTTCACCCCTCCACTTT. Amino acid sequence: CAWSVDGTGGSPLHF.

This clonotype was seen a handful of times. The chain employs TRBV7-9 and TRBJ2-3, with TRBD2 matching over 7 bases. The CDR3 loop spans 15 amino acids. V lost 6 bases and J lost 2; bases outside the gene matches: 8. CDR1 and CDR2 from the germline V gene are SEHNR and FQNEAQ (reference sequence). The CDR3 DNA sequence: TGTGCCAGCAGTCGGGGGGACTCCTACACAGATACGCAGTATTTT. Its protein product is CASSRGDSYTDTQYF.

This clonotype was observed at least ten times. The chain carries TRBV5-6 and TRBJ2-1; D ambiguous. There are 15 residues in the CDR3. In germline, CDR1 is SGHDT, CDR2 YYEEEE. The ends were cut back, 6 bases at V and 5 bases at J, with 18 bases in the middle. As DNA, the CDR3 is TGTGCCAGCACCCTAGGTCCGTCAACAGACAATGAGCAGTTCTTC. The encoded protein is CASTLGPSTDNEQFF.

A few counts support this clonotype. The gene calls are TRBV20-1 and TRBJ2-2, with D unresolved. Germline CDR1 and CDR2: DFQATT and SNEGSKA (reference sequence). V lost 2 bases, J lost 1 base, and 8 bases lay in between. The CDR3 spans 14 residues. CDR3 in amino acids: CSARPMGNTGELFF. Here the CDR3 DNA reads TGCAGTGCTAGACCTATGGGGAACACCGGGGAGCTGTTTTTT.

V is TRBV5-1 and J is TRBJ1-6, with a weak D call TRBD1 (6 bases). Germline lookup yields CDR1 SGHRS and CDR2 YFSETQ. The V end lost 6 bases, the J end lost 12 bases, and 16 bases lay between the germline ends. This CDR3 region has 13 residues. The CDR3 protein is CASTVSEGVPLHF. The CDR3, as DNA: TGCGCCAGCACTGTATCCGAGGGGGTACCCCTCCACTTT.

This clonotype was recorded at least ten times. J is TRBJ1-2 and V is TRBV28, with no clear D. Germline loops: CDR1 MDHEN, CDR2 SYDVKM. The CDR3 is made up of 11 amino acids. V was trimmed by 10 bases and J by 10 bases, leaving 16 bases between them. The CDR3 here is CATQTASSYTF. The DNA of the CDR3 is TGTGCCACCCAGACCGCTTCGTCCTACACCTTC.

This clonotype was found a few times. The J gene is TRBJ1-2, the V gene TRBV6-1; D ambiguous. The length of the CDR3 is 14 residues. The germline CDR1 and CDR2 sequences are MNHNS and SASEGT. With 7 bases removed from V and 3 bases from J, the gap between germline ends came to 15 bases. CDR3 sequence (DNA): TGTGCCAGCACCCTGGGCAGCGACTACTATGGCTACACCTTC. Its translation is CASTLGSDYYGYTF.